This TCR beta chain was profiled in a study of PD-1 blockade in classical Hodgkin lymphoma (dated by TCRdb to the early 2020s). Notes on the research overall: Nivolumab dosing was 3 mg/kg intravenously every 2 weeks, continuing until either disease progression or unacceptable toxicity. A peripheral blood immune signature of response to PD-1 blockade in classical Hodgkin lymphoma was defined using TCR beta sequencing and CyTOF.

As to this clone: Its cognate antigen has yet to be identified. One base away there is no much larger clone; base qualities are not given.

The CDR3 spans 13 residues, from the cysteine through the phenylalanine. Left in the record is the CDR3 DNA by itself, 39 bases read in frame from the first base. V loses 5 bases, J loses 2 bases, and the germline ends lie 6 bases apart. Via the germline V gene, CDR1 is MGHDK and CDR2 SYGVNS. The Qiagen DNeasy kit was used to extract genomic DNA from unsorted PBMCs and from the negatively selected CD4+ and CD8+ fractions. TCR beta CDR3 regions were amplified by immunoSEQ multiplex PCR using primers annealing to V and J segments. A synthetic immune receptor repertoire was used to minimize amplification bias, and any remaining bias was removed computationally after sequencing. Under the source paper's analysis protocol: Repertoire diversity was quantified as the Shannon entropy index using custom Python scripts. Unsorted, CD4+ and CD8+ repertoires were analyzed separately, except for combined analyses in which CD4+ and CD8+ sequences were merged in silico. A clone was considered expanded if an increase in frequency of at least 2-fold after treatment relative to C1D1 was found, and a pseudocount of 0.5 was applied to clones undetected at baseline. Singleton clones were defined as clones with 0 or 1 copy at C1D1, and non-singleton clones were defined as clones with 2 or more copies. By matching protein sequences in sorted samples from the same patient, clones expanded in unsorted samples were annotated as CD4+, CD8+ or unknown. Diversity changes from C1D1 to C4D1 were tested in paired samples using Wilcoxon tests. The immuneACCESS repertoire file appears here via TCRdb, limited to in-frame rearrangements. These files lack a portion of the clones; in checked studies, under half of the deficit traces to unresolved V genes, and the cause of the others is not known. The V and J calls and clone size come from that table; D and trimming were worked out from the DNA. In this sample the table shows approximately 70,000 clones, about 93% of which occur a single time. The top ten hold roughly 8% of the sample.

This specimen's time point label, interpreted: cycle 1 day 1 (C1D1), immediately before nivolumab initiation. Relapse after autologous stem cell transplantation had occurred in all trial patients, and cohorts A, B and C were distinguished by prior brentuximab vedotin exposure. The trial cohort comprised 60 or so patients with relapsed/refractory classical Hodgkin lymphoma whose best overall responses were complete response, partial response or progressive disease. In the multi-cohort phase II CheckMate 205 trial, trial patients received single-agent nivolumab. An independent review committee assessed best overall response using the 2007 International Working Group response criteria. Trial PBMCs were collected immediately before nivolumab initiation (C1D1) and during therapy at cycle 2 day 1 and cycle 4 day 1. Peripheral blood was collected in 8 mL Vacutainer Cell Preparation Tubes, from which PBMCs were isolated by centrifugation and then cryopreserved.

General conclusions and limits of the study: Lower diversity was seen in patients whose nivolumab began less than 1 year after ASCT, and these patients were left out of later analyses so that immune reconstitution would not confound the results. Only a single clinical trial cohort was studied, and what caused the repertoire differences, possibly disease activity or prior therapy, remained undefined. CD4+ but not CD8+ TCR diversity rose significantly by C4D1 (p=0.0027 vs p=0.16), most apparent in complete responders (p=0.02). Newly diagnosed patients were reported to have lower baseline TCR diversity than healthy donors, and relapsed/refractory patients were reported to have lower baseline TCR diversity still. Trial patients with a complete response had baseline diversity similar to that of newly diagnosed patients, while partial responders and progressors had significantly lower diversity.

Material: peripheral blood mononuclear cells (PBMCs), obtained at baseline. The chain is encoded by TRBV25-1 joined to TRBJ2-2; the D gene cannot be named for sure. The TCR originated in a human donor with classical Hodgkin lymphoma. For the CDR3, the sequence is CASSQTNTGELFF. The DNA reads as follows: TGTGCCAGCAGTCAAACCAACACCGGGGAGCTGTTTTTT.